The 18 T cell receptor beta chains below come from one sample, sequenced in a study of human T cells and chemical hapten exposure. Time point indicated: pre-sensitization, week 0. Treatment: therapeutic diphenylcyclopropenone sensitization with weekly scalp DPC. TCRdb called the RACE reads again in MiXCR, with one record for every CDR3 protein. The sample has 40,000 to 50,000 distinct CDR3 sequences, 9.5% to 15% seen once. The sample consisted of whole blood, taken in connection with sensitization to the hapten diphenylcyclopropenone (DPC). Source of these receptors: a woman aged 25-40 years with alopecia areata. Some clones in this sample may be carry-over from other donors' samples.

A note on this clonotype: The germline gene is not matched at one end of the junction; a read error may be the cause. The CDR3 DNA reads as TGCAGAGCTACCCCTTTGCAGAGACACTATGGCTACACCTTC. Translating it yields CRATPLQRHYGYTF. The V and J genes are TRBV20-1 and TRBJ1-2; D is uncertain. CDR3 length: 14 amino acids. Germline values: CDR1 DFQATT, CDR2 SNEGSKA (reference sequence).

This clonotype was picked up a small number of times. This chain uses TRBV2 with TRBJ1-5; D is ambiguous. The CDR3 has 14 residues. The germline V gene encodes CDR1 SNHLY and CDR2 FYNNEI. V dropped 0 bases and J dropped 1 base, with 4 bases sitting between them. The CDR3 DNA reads TGTGCCAGCAGTGAAGCGGGGAGCAATCAGCCCCAGCATTTT. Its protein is CASSEAGSNQPQHF.

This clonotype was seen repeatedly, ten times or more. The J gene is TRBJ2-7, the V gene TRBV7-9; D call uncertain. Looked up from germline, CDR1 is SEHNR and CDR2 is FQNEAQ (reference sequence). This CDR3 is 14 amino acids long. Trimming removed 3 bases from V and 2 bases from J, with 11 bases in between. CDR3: CASSFPDGTYEQYF. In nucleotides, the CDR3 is TGTGCCAGCAGCTTCCCAGACGGCACCTACGAGCAGTACTTC.

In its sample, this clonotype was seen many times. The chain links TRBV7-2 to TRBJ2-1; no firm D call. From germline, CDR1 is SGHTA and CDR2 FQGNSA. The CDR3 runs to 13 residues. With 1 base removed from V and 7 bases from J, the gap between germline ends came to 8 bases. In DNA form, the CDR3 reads TGTGCCAGCAGCTTAGAATGGAGAAATGAGCAGTTCTTC. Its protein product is CASSLEWRNEQFF.

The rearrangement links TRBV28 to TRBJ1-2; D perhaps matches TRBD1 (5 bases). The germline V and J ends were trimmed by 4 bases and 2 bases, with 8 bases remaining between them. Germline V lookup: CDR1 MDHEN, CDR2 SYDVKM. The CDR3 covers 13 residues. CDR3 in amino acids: CASSSSGNYGYTF. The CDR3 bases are TGTGCCAGCAGTTCGTCAGGGAACTATGGCTACACCTTC.

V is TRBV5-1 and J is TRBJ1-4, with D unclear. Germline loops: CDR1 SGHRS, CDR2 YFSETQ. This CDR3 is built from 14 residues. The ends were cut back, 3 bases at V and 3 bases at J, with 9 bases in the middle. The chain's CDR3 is CASSSQSPNEKLFF. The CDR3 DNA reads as TGCGCCAGCAGCTCACAGAGCCCTAATGAAAAACTGTTTTTT.

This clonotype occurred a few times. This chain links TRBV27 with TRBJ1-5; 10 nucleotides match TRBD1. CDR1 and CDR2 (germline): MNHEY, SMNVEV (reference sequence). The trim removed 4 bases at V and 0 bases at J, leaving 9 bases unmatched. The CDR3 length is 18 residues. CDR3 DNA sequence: TGTGCCAGCAGTTCCTCGACAGGGGGCCCTTCTAGCAATCAGCCCCAGCATTTT. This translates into CASSSSTGGPSSNQPQHF.

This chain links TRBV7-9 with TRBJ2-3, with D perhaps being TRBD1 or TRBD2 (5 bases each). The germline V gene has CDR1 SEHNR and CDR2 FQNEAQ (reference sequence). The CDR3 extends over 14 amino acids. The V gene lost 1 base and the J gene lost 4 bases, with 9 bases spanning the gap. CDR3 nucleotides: TGTGCCAGCAGCTTAGGAGGGGTCTCAGATACGCAGTATTTT. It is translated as CASSLGGVSDTQYF.

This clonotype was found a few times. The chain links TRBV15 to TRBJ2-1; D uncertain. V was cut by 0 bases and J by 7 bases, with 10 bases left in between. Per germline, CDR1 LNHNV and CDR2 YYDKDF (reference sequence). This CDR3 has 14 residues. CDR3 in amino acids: CATSRDRTKNEQFF. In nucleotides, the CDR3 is TGTGCCACCAGCAGAGACCGGACCAAGAATGAGCAGTTCTTC.

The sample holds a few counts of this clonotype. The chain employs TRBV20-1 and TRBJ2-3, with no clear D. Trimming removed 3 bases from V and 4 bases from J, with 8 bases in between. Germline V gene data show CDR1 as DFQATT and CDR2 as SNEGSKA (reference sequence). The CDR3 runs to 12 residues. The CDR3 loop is CSARDNADTQYF. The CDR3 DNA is TGCAGTGCTAGGGATAATGCAGATACGCAGTATTTT.

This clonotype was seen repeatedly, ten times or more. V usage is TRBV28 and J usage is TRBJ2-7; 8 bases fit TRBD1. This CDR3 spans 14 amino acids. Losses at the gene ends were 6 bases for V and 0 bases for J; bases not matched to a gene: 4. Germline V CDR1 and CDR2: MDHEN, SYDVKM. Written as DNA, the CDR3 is TGTGCCAGCAGCCCTGGGACAGGCTCCTACGAGCAGTACTTC. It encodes CASSPGTGSYEQYF.

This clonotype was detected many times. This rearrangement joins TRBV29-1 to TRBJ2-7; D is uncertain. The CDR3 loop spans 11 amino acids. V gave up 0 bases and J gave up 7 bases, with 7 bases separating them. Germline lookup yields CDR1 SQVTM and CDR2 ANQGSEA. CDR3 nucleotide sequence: TGCAGCGTTGAAGAGGAGTGGGAGCAGTACTTC. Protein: CSVEEEWEQYF.

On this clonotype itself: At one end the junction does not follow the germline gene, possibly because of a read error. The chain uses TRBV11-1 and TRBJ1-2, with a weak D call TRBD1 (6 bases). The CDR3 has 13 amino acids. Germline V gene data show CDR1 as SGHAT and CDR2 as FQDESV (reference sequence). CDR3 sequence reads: CVSSLLGTRGYTF. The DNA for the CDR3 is TGTGTCAGCAGCCTTCTAGGGACACGAGGCTACACCTTC.

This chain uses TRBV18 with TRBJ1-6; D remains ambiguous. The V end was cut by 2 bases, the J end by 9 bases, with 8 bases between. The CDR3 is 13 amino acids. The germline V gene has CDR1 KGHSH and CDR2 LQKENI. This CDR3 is CASSPNSGSPLHF. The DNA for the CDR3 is TGTGCCAGCTCACCAAACTCCGGTTCACCCCTCCACTTT. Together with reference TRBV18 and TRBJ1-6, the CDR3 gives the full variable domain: NAGVMQNPRHLVRRRGQEARLRCSPMKGHSHVYWYRQLPEEGLKFMVYLQKENIIDESGMPKERFSAEFPKEGPSILRIQQVVRGDSAAYFCASSPNSGSPLHFGNGTRLTVT.

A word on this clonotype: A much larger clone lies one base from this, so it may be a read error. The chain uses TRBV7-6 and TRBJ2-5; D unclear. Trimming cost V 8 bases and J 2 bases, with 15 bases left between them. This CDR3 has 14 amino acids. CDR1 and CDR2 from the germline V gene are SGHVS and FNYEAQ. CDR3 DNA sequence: TGTGCCAGCGGTTCTACTGAGGAACAAGAGACCCAGTACTTC. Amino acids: CASGSTEEQETQYF. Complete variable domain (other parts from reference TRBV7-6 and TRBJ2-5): GAGVSQSPRYKVTKRGQDVALRCDPISGHVSLYWYRQALGQGPEFLTYFNYEAQQDKSGLPNDRFSAERPEGSISTLTIQRTEQRDSAMYRCASGSTEEQETQYFGPGTRLLVL.

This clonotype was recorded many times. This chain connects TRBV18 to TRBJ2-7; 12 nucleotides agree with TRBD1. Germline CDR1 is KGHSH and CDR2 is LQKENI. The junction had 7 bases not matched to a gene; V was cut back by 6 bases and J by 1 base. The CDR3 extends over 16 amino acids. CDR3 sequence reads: CASSSGTGGLSYEQYF. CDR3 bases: TGTGCCAGCTCGTCCGGGACAGGGGGCCTATCCTACGAGCAGTACTTC.

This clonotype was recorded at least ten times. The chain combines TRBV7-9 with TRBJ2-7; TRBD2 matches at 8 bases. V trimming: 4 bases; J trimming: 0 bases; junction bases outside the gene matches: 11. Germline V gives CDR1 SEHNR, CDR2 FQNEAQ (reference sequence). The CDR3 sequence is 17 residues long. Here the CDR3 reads CASSSPPGLVSSYEQYF. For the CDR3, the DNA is TGTGCCAGCAGCTCCCCTCCGGGACTAGTTTCCTCCTACGAGCAGTACTTC.

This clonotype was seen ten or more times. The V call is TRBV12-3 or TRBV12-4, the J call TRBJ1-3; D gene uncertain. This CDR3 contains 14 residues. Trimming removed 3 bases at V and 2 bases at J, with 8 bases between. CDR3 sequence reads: CASSLRGTGNTIYF. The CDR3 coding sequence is TGTGCCAGCAGTTTGCGAGGGACTGGAAACACCATATATTTT.